The 9 T cell receptor beta chains listed next were all sequenced from one sample in a study of blood T cell repertoires in COVID-19. Clones were sequenced by immunoSEQ multiplex PCR, and TCRdb holds only the in-frame ones, with some missing. The repertoire holds about 170,000 clones, with 82% as singletons. The material sequenced was peripheral blood. The receptors originated from a woman in her 70s with acute or convalescent COVID-19.

This clone was seen only once. The chain uses TRBV7-3 and TRBJ1-6, with D possibly matching TRBD1 (6 bases). This CDR3 spans 15 amino acids. Trimming left V 2 bases short and J 5 bases short, with 10 bases between. Germline V gene sequence: CDR1 SGHTA, CDR2 FQGTGA. The CDR3 nucleotides are TGTGCCAGCAGCTTATCCGCAGGGGATAATTCACCCCTCCACTTT. This encodes CASSLSAGDNSPLHF.

The chain carries TRBV7-9 and TRBJ1-5, with D unresolved. Germline V gives CDR1 SEHNR, CDR2 FQNEAQ (reference sequence). This CDR3 region has 15 residues. Trimming left V 4 bases short and J 6 bases short, with 16 bases between. The CDR3, as DNA: TGTGCCAGCAGCTCCACGGACTACAGCCCTCAGCCCCAGCATTTT. Amino acids: CASSSTDYSPQPQHF.

The rearrangement uses TRBV19 and TRBJ1-1; tentative D call: TRBD1 (5 bases). Trimming removed 6 bases from V and 2 bases from J, with 16 bases in between. Germline V gene lookup returns CDR1 LNHDA and CDR2 SQIVND (reference sequence). This CDR3 contains 15 residues. The chain's CDR3 is CASSSAPRVNTEAFF. The CDR3 DNA sequence: TGTGCCAGTAGCTCCGCCCCCAGGGTCAACACTGAAGCTTTCTTT.

The rearrangement uses TRBV21-1 and TRBJ1-5; TRBD1, as called in the table, went unchecked against the DNA. TRBV21-1 is a pseudogene segment. The CDR3 consists of 14 residues. Here the CDR3 DNA reads TGTGCCAGCAGCAAATCCCCTGGGGGCCAGCCCCAGCATTTT. Its translation: CASSKSPGGQPQHF.

The V gene is TRBV6-4, the J gene TRBJ1-2; the match to TRBD1 covers 9 bases. CDR3 length equals 14 residues. J lost 6 bases, V lost 6 bases, and 8 bases had no gene match. CDR1 MRHNA and CDR2 SNTAGT come from the germline V gene. CDR3 region: CASRNLQGADGYTF. As DNA, the CDR3 is TGTGCCAGCAGAAACTTACAGGGGGCTGATGGCTACACCTTC.

CDR3 sequence reads: CASSSTGDSNTEAFF. Written as DNA, the CDR3 is TGTGCCAGCAGTTCCACAGGGGATTCGAACACTGAAGCTTTCTTT. The chain links TRBV28 to TRBJ1-1, with 7 nucleotides matching TRBD1. The CDR3 is 15 amino acids. The V gene's germline CDR1 is MDHEN and CDR2 SYDVKM. The trim removed 4 bases at V and 1 base at J, leaving 6 bases unmatched.

The rearrangement joins TRBV5-4 to TRBJ1-5; 10 bases match TRBD1. This CDR3 region has 14 residues. The V gene end was trimmed by 4 bases and the J gene end by 5 bases; junction bases not matched to a gene: 3. CDR1 is SGHNT and CDR2 is YYREEE in the germline V gene (reference sequence). The CDR3 DNA is TGTGCCAGCAGCCCGGACAGGGGGGATCAGCCCCAGCATTTT. Translation gives CASSPDRGDQPQHF.

The CDR3 loop reads CASSQVEGGWGTDTQYF. The CDR3 DNA follows: TGCGCCAGCAGCCAAGTTGAGGGCGGCTGGGGCACAGATACGCAGTATTTT. The chain is built from TRBV4-1 and TRBJ2-3; weak D call: TRBD2 (5 bases). The CDR3 is 17 residues long. CDR1 and CDR2 from the germline V gene are MGHRA and YSYEKL. V was cut by 1 base and J by 1 base, with 15 bases left in between.

This clone was counted a single time. CDR3 nucleotides: TGTGCCAGCAGCCGACCGGAGGGGACTGAAGCTTTCTTT. Translated: CASSRPEGTEAFF. The chain recombines TRBV3-1 (or the pseudogene TRBV3-2) with TRBJ1-1, with a possible D match to TRBD1 (5 bases). The CDR3 has 13 amino acids. Germline V gene data show CDR1 as LGHDT and CDR2 as YNNKEL (reference sequence). Trimming removed 4 bases from V and 5 bases from J, with 11 bases in between.